This T cell receptor (beta chain) was retrieved from a study of T-cell reconstitution after alpha-beta-depleted transplantation in children. General study findings and limits: Among T cells one year after transplant, newly produced cells accounted for most counts and diversity. Two months or so post-transplant, alpha-beta T cells reportedly derived from several hundred expanded graft clones. The high TCRbeta diversity at day 60 in some patients came from surviving recipient T cells and thymic progenitors.

This clonotype was seen a few times. What it binds is not known. The TCRbeta library incorporated unique molecular identifiers. One entry per CDR3 protein, called by TCRdb with MiXCR from the PCR reads. The sample carries about 110,000 distinct CDR3 sequences, 6.4% recorded once. Trimming stripped 3 bases from V and 11 bases from J, with 14 bases between. The CDR3 is made up of 13 amino acids. CDR1 and CDR2 (germline): MNHEY, SMNVEV (reference sequence). This sample comprised PBMCs, mostly from graft donor cells, obtained 360 days after TCRalphabeta/CD19-depleted stem cell transplant. This receptor was identified in a male patient aged 2 to 10 who had a stem cell transplant for acute lymphoblastic leukemia, so the T cells may come from the graft donor. This sequence joins TRBV27 and TRBJ1-5; D is uncertain. This CDR3 reads CASSFGHSRTQHF. The DNA for the CDR3 is TGTGCCAGCAGTTTTGGGCACTCCAGGACCCAGCATTTT.